The rows below give T cell receptor beta chains drawn from one sample of a study of blood T cell repertoires in COVID-19. Method: immunoSEQ multiplex PCR; TCRdb's copy keeps in-frame clones and lacks some. This table has some 190,000 clones, approximately 81% appearing once. What was sequenced was peripheral blood. These TCRs come from an elderly woman with acute or convalescent COVID-19. Each CDR3 is given with its conserved first and last residue. A D gene is named only where the DNA matches it firmly. Clone size, where shown, is once, few, many, or a class for clones that have expanded.

V	J	D	size	CDR3	DNA
TRBV5-1	TRBJ1-4	TRBD1	once	CASSLVGTGGEKLFF	TGCGCCAGCAGCTTGGTTGGGACAGGGGGCGAAAAACTGTTTTTT
TRBV7-8	TRBJ1-1	-	-	CASSLVATEAFF	TGTGCCAGCAGCCTGGTAGCAACTGAAGCTTTCTTT
TRBV13	TRBJ2-7	-	few	CASSPKDRAYEQYF	TGTGCCAGCAGCCCGAAGGACAGAGCCTACGAGCAGTACTTC
TRBV5-1	TRBJ1-2	-	-	CASNPRGGVSNYGYTF	TGCGCCAGCAACCCGCGGGGAGGGGTTTCTAACTATGGCTACACCTTC
TRBV24-1	TRBJ1-5	-	-	CATSDSQNQPQHF	TGTGCCACCAGTGATTCCCAAAATCAGCCCCAGCATTTT
TRBV18	TRBJ1-1	-	-	CASSPFDSSNTEAFF	TGTGCCAGCTCACCCTTCGACAGCTCGAACACTGAAGCTTTCTTT
TRBV6-5	TRBJ1-1	-	-	CASSPPSYTEAFF	TGTGCCAGCAGTCCCCCTTCTTACACTGAAGCTTTCTTT
TRBV9	TRBJ2-1	-	-	CASSVGVAVIAANEQFF	TGTGCCAGCAGCGTAGGGGTAGCGGTCATTGCAGCCAATGAGCAGTTCTTC
TRBV10-3	TRBJ2-3	TRBD2	few	CASAGGLAETDTQYF	TGTGCCAGTGCAGGGGGACTAGCGGAAACAGATACGCAGTATTTT
TRBV19	TRBJ1-1	-	-	CASRSVGGTEAFF	TGTGCCAGTAGGAGTGTGGGGGGAACTGAAGCTTTCTTT
TRBV6-5	TRBJ1-2	-	-	CASSRTANYGYTF	TGTGCCAGCAGTCGGACAGCGAACTATGGCTACACCTTC
TRBV6-5	TRBJ2-6	-	-	CASGHSGANVLTF	TGTGCCAGCGGGCACTCTGGGGCCAACGTCCTGACTTTC
TRBV2	TRBJ1-6	TRBD1	-	CASSDDRGYNSPLHF	TGTGCCAGCAGTGACGACAGGGGCTATAATTCACCCCTCCACTTT
TRBV28	TRBJ1-2	-	-	CAIRRAGEGNYGYTF	TGTGCCATCCGGCGAGCGGGGGAAGGGAACTATGGCTACACCTTC
TRBV4-1	TRBJ1-4	-	-	CASSRTGLSEKLFF	TGCGCCAGCAGCCGTACAGGGTTAAGTGAAAAACTGTTTTTT
TRBV27	TRBJ1-1	TRBD1	-	CASSPPRQGGVAFF	TGTGCCAGCAGTCCTCCTAGACAGGGGGGGGTTGCTTTCTTT
TRBV18	TRBJ2-7	TRBD1	-	CASSNGQGGYEQYF	TGTGCCAGCTCAAACGGACAGGGAGGCTACGAGCAGTACTTC
TRBV10-3	TRBJ1-2	TRBD1	-	CAISQQGAYGYTF	TGTGCCATCAGTCAACAGGGGGCATATGGCTACACCTTC
TRBV7-7	TRBJ2-1	-	-	CASSLGPGDYNEQFF	TGTGCTAGCAGCTTAGGCCCAGGGGACTACAATGAGCAGTTCTTC
TRBV7-2	TRBJ1-3	TRBD1	-	CASSLGTGGNTIYF	TGTGCCAGCAGCTTAGGGACAGGGGGAAACACCATATATTTT
TRBV7-8	TRBJ2-5	-	-	CASRGPRQAQYF	TGTGCCAGCAGGGGGCCTCGGCAGGCCCAGTACTTC
TRBV19	TRBJ2-7	-	-	CASSIESGRTTYEQYF	TGTGCCAGTAGTATAGAGTCTGGCCGCACGACCTACGAGCAGTACTTC